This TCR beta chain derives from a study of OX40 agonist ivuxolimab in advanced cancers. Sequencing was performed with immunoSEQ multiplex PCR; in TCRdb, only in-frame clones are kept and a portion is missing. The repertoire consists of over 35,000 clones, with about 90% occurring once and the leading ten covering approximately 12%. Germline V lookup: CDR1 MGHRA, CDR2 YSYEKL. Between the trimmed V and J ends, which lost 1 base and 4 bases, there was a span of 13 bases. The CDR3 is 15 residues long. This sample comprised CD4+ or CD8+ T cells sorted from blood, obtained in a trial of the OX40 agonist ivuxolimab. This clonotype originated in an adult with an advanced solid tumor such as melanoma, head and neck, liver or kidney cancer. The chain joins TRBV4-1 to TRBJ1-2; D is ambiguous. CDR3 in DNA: TGCGCCAGCAGCCAAGTGGAGGGCGGAGGCTATGGCTACACCTTC. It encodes CASSQVEGGGYGYTF.